This T cell receptor (beta chain) was sequenced during a study of technical replicates of blood from several donors. V was clipped by 6 bases and J by 10 bases; unmatched bases: 10. The CDR3 is made up of 14 amino acids. Germline V gives CDR1 SGHAT, CDR2 FQNNGV. Repertoires were generated with immunoSEQ multiplex PCR, while TCRdb's copy carries only in-frame clones and drops some. This table has 55,000 to 80,000 clones, 92% appearing once. The TCR originated in a human donor in good health. What was sequenced was T cells isolated from PBMCs. The chain couples TRBV11-2 to TRBJ2-5; 11 nucleotides agree with TRBD1. Here the CDR3 DNA reads TGTGCCAGCAGGAACCCCGGGACAGGGGGAATCCAGTACTTC. Encoded protein: CASRNPGTGGIQYF.